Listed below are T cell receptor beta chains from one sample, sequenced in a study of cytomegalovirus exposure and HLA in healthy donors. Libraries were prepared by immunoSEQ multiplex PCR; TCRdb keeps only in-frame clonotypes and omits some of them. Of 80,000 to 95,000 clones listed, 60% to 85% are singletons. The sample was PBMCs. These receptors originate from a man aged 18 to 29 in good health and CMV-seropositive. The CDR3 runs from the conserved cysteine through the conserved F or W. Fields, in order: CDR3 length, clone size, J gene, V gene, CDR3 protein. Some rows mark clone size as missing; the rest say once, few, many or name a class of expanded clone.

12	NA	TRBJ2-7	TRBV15	CATSRGRDEQYF
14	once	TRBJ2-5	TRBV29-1	CSVDLRTPGETQYF
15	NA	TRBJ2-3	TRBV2	CASSTLAASTDTQYF
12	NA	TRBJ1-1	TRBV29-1	CSVTGGAVGAFF
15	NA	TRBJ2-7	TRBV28	CASSLGTGALGEQYF
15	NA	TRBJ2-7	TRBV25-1	CASSDLTRGSYEQYF
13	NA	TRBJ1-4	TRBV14	CASSRASPEKLFF
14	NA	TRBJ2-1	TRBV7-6	CASSAGFTYNEQFF
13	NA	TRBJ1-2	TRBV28	CASSLDTDYGYTF
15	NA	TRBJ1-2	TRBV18	CASSPRARGNYGYTF
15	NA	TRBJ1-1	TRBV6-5	CASSSGGRTNTEAFF
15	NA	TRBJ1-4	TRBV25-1	CASRDRGSTNEKLFF
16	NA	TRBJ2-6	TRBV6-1	CASSELAGNGANVLTF
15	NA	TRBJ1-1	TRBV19	CASSSDRSLNTEAFF
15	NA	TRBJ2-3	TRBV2	CASKVLAGAVDTQYF
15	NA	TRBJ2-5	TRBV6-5	CASTFDRRSQETQYF
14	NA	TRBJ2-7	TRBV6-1	CASSEAGVRYEQYF
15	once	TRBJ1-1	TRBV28	CASSFRFRGNTEAFF
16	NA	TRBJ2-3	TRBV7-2	CASSLRVAGGKDTQYF
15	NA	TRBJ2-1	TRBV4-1	CASSQQLGALNEQFF
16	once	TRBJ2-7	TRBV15	CATSRRDREAPHEQYF
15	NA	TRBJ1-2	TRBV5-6	CASSSDRRELNGYTF
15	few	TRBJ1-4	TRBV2	CASRIAGLPNEKLFF
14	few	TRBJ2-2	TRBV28	CASKVGADTGELFF
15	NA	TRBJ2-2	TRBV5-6	CASSLFRRNTGELFF
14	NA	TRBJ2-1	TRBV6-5	CASRYPGIKNEQFF
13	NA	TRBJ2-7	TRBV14	CASSGRTGVEQYF
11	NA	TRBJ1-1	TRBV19	CASRANTEAFF
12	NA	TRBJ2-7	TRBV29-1	CSVEGRGYEQYF
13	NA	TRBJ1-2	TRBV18	CASSPDGVYGYTF
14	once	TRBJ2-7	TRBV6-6	CASSYGTISYEQYF
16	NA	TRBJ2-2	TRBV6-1	CASSGFSNSNTGELFF
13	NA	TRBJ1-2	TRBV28	CASSLVQNHGYTF
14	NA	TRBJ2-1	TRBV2	CASTGGEFHNEQFF
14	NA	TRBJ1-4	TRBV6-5	CASSSRSTNEKLFF
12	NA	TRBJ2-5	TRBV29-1	CSVDSAGLTKYF
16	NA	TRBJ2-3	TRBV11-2	CASSLLQVEAVDTQYF
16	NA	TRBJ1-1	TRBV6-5	CASSYSGPRAYTEAFF
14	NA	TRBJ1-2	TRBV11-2	CASRKPSGGYGYTF
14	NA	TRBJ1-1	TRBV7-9	CASSLAGVNTEAFF
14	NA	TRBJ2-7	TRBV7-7	CASSLELASDEQYF
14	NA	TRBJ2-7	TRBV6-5	CASSNTVNSYEQYF